This TCR beta chain was captured in a study of CD8+CD57+ T cells in acquired aplastic anemia. Study-level information: Where healthy donors were concerned, CD4+ cells averaged approximately 9.9 million reads.

The V end was cut by 1 base, the J end by 1 base, with 17 bases between. CDR1 and CDR2 from the germline V gene are SQVTM and ANQGSEA. The CDR3 covers 17 residues. Profiling that covered TCR beta VDJ and CDR3 relied on genomic DNA as its template. A single record per CDR3 protein comes from TCRdb applying MiXCR to the reads. The table records under 250,000 distinct CDR3 sequences, 30% to 40% of them present only once. Ten or more counts support this clonotype. The clonotype was recovered from a human donor in good health, serving as a control. The specimen was sorted CD4+, CD8+, or CD8+CD57+ T cells (not recorded which) from PBMCs. The rearrangement links TRBV29-1 to TRBJ2-1, with D possibly being TRBD2 (6 bases). This chain's CDR3 is CSVEGGTPRRSYNEQFF. Here the CDR3 DNA reads TGCAGCGTTGAAGGCGGGACTCCGAGGAGGTCCTACAATGAGCAGTTCTTC.